This record concerns one T cell receptor (beta chain) sequence. Its antigen remains unidentified. The data were obtained in a study of OX40 agonist ivuxolimab in advanced cancers. Background on the study: Each patient was given ivuxolimab into a vein every 2 weeks, at 0.01 to 10 mg/kg. The dose-escalation cohort was about 86% male, with a mean age of 60 years, ranging roughly 20 to 90.

Method: immunoSEQ multiplex PCR; TCRdb's copy keeps in-frame clones and lacks some. The repertoire holds tens of thousands of clones, with 90% as singletons. Blood sampling took place at baseline, cycle 4 day 1, and cycle 7 day 1. Notes on the study in general: CD8+ T cells showed, on average, more clonal expansion than CD4+ cells.

CDR3 size: 17 residues. Germline V CDR1 and CDR2: SGHVS, FNYEAQ. The V end was cut by 1 base, the J end by 0 bases, with 16 bases between. V is TRBV7-6 and J is TRBJ2-7; D ambiguous. The sequencing used CD4+ or CD8+ T cells sorted from blood, collected in a trial of the OX40 agonist ivuxolimab. The TCR comes from an adult with an advanced solid tumor such as melanoma, head and neck, liver or kidney cancer. This chain's CDR3 is CASSLGPGQISSYEQYF. The CDR3 nucleotides read TGTGCCAGCAGCTTAGGGCCCGGGCAAATAAGCTCCTACGAGCAGTACTTC.